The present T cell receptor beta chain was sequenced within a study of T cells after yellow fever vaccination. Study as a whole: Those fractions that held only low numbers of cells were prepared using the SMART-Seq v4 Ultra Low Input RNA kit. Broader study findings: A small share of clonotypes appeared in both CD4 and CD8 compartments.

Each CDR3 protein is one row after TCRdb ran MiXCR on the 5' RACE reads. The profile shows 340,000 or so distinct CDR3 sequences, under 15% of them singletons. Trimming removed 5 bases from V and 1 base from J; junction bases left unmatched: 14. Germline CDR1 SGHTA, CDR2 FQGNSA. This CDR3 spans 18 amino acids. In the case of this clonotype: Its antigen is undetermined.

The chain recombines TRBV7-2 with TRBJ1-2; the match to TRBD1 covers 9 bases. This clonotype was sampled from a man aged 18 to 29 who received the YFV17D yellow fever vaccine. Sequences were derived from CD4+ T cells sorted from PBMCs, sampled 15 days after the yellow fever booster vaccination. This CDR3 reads CASSKDRGMGGFNYGYTF. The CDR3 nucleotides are TGTGCCAGCAGCAAGGACAGGGGAATGGGTGGATTTAACTATGGCTACACCTTC.